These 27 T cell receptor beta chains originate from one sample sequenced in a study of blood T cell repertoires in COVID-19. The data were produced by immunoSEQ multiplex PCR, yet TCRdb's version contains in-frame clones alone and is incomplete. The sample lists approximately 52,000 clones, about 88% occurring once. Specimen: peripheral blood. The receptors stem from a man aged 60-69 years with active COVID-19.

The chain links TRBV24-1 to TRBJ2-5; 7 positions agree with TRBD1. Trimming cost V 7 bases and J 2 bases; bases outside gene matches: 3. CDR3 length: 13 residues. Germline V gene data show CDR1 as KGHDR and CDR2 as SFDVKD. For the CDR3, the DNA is TGTGCCACCAGAAAGGGACAGCAAGAGACCCAGTACTTC. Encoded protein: CATRKGQQETQYF.

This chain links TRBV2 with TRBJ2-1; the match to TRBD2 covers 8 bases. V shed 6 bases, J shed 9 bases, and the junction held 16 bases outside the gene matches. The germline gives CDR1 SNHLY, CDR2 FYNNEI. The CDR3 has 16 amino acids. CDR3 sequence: CASSFTSPIGGGEQFF. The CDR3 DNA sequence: TGTGCCAGCAGCTTTACTAGCCCAATCGGGGGGGGTGAGCAGTTCTTC.

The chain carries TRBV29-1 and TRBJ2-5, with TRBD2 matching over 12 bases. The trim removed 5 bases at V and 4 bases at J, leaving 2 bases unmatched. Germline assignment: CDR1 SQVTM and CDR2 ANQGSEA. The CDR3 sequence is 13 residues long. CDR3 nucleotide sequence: TGCAGCGTTAAACTAGCGGGAGGAGAGACCCAGTACTTC. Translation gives CSVKLAGGETQYF.

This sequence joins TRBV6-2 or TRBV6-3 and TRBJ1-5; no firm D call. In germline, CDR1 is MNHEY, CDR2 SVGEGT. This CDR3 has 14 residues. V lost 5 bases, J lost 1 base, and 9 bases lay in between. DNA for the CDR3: TGTGCCAGCAGTCCAGGTACGAGCAATCAGCCCCAGCATTTT. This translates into CASSPGTSNQPQHF.

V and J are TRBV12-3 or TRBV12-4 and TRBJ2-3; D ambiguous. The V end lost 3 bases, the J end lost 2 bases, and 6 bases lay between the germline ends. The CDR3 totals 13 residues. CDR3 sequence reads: CASSFTATDTQYF. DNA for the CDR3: TGTGCCAGCAGTTTTACAGCCACAGATACGCAGTATTTT.

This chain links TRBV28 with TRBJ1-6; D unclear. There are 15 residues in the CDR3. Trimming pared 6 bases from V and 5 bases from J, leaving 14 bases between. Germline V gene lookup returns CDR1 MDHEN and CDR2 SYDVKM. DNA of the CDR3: TGTGCCAGCAGCCTAGCTCTAGGGAATAATTCACCCCTCCACTTT. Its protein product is CASSLALGNNSPLHF.

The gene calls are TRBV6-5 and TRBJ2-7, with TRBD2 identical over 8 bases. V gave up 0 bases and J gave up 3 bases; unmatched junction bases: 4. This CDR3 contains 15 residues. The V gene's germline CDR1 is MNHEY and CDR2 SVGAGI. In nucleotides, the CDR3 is TGTGCCAGCAGTTACTCCGGGACTAGGGGCTACGAGCAGTACTTC. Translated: CASSYSGTRGYEQYF.

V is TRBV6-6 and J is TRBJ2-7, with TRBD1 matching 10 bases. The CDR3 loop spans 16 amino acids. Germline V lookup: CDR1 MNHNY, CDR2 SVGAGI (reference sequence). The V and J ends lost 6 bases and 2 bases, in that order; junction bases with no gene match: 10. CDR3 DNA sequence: TGTGCCAGCAGCCGCCCCCCAGGACAGGGGGCCTACGAGCAGTACTTC. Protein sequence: CASSRPPGQGAYEQYF.

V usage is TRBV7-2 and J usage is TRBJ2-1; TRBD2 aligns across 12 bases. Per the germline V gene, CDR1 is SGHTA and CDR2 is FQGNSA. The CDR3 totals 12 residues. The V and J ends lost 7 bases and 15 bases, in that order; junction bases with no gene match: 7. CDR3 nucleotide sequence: TGTGCCAGCACCCTAGCGGGAGGGCTGGGGTTCTTC. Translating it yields CASTLAGGLGFF.

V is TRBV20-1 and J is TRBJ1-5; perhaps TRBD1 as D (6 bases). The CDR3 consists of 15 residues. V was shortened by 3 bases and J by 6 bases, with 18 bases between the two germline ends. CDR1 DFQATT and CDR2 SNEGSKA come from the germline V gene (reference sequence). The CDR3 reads CSASQDIRGSQPQHF. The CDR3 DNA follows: TGCAGTGCTAGTCAAGACATCAGGGGAAGTCAGCCCCAGCATTTT.

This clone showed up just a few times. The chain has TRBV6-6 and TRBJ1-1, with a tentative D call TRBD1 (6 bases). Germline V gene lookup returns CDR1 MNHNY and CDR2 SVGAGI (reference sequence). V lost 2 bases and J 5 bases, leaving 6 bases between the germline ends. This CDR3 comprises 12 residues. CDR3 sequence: CASSYGQTEAFF. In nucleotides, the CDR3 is TGTGCCAGCAGTTACGGACAGACTGAAGCTTTCTTT.

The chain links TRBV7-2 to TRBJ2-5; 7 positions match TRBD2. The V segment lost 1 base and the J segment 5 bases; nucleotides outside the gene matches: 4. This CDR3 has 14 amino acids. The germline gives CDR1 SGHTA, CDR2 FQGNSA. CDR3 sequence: CASSLGRGGETQYF. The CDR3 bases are TGTGCCAGCAGCTTAGGAAGGGGAGGGGAGACCCAGTACTTC.

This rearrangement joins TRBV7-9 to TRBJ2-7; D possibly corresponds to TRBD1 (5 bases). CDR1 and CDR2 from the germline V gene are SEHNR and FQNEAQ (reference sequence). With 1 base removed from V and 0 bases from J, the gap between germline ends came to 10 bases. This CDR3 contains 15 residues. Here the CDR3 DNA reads TGTGCCAGCAGCTTAGGGGGCAGGAGCTCCTACGAGCAGTACTTC. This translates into CASSLGGRSSYEQYF.

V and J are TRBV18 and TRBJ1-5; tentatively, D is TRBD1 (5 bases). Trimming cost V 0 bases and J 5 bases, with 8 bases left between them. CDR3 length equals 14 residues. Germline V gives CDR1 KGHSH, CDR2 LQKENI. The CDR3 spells CASSPPGGYQPQHF. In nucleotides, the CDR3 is TGTGCCAGCTCACCACCTGGGGGGTATCAGCCCCAGCATTTT.

Here the CDR3 reads CAFSPQGRSGNTIYF. Written as DNA, the CDR3 is TGTGCCTTCTCTCCACAGGGGCGCTCTGGAAACACCATATATTTT. This rearrangement joins TRBV30 to TRBJ1-3, with 7 bases aligning to TRBD1. Germline CDR1 and CDR2: GTSNPN and SVGIG (reference sequence). The CDR3 is 15 amino acids. The V segment lost 7 bases and the J segment 0 bases; nucleotides outside the gene matches: 9.

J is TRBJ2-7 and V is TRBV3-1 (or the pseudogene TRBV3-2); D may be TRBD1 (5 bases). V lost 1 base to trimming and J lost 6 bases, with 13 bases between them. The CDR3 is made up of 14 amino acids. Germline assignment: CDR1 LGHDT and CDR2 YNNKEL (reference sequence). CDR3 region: CASSQAQDISEQYF. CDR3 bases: TGTGCCAGCAGCCAAGCTCAGGACATAAGCGAGCAGTACTTC.

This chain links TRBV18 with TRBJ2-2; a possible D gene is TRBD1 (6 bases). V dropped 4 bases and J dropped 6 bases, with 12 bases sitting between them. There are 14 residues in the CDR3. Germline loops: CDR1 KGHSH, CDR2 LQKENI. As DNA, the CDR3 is TGTGCCAGCTCACTACAGGGTGGAGCCGGGGAGCTGTTTTTT. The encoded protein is CASSLQGGAGELFF.

The CDR3: CASNRQVLSYNEQFF. The DNA of the CDR3 is TGTGCCAGCAACCGACAGGTACTCTCCTACAATGAGCAGTTCTTC. This rearrangement joins TRBV5-6 to TRBJ2-1; D is possibly TRBD1 (6 bases). V dropped 6 bases and J dropped 0 bases, with 13 bases sitting between them. This CDR3 is 15 amino acids long. Germline V gene lookup returns CDR1 SGHDT and CDR2 YYEEEE.

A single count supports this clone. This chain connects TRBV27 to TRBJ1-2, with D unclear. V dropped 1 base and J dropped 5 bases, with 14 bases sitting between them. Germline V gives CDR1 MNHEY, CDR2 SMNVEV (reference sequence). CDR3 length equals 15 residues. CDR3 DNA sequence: TGTGCCAGCAGTTTATTCCCCAGGTCGCTTTATGGCTACACCTTC. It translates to CASSLFPRSLYGYTF.

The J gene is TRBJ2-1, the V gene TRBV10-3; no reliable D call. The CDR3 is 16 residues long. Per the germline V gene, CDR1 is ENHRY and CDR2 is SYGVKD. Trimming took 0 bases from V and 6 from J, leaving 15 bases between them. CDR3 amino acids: CAISESNAQAPNEQFF. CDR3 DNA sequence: TGTGCCATCAGTGAGTCGAACGCTCAAGCCCCCAATGAGCAGTTCTTC.

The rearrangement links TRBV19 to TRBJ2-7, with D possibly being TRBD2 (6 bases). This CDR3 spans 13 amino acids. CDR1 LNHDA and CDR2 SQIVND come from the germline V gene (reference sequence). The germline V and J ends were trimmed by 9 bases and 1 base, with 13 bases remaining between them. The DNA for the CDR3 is TGTGCCAGCCGGGACTCGTCTTCCTACGAGCAGTACTTC. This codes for CASRDSSSYEQYF.

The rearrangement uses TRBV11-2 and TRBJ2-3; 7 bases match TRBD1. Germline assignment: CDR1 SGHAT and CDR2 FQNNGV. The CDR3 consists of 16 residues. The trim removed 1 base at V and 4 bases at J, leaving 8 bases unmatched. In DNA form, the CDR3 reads TGTGCCAGCAGCTTAGTGAGAACAGGGGTGCCAGATACGCAGTATTTT. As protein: CASSLVRTGVPDTQYF.

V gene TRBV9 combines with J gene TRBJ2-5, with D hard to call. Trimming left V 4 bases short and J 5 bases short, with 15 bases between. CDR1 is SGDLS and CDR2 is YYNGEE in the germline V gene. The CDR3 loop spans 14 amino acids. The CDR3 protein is CASSLGPGAETQYF. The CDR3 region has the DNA TGTGCCAGCAGCTTAGGACCCGGAGCGGAGACCCAGTACTTC.

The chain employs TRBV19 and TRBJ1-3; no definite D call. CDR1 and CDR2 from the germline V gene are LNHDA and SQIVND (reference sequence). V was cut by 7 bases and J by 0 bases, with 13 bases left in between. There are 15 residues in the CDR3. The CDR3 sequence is CASKVPSSSGNTIYF. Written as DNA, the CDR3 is TGTGCCAGTAAAGTTCCATCGAGCTCTGGAAACACCATATATTTT.

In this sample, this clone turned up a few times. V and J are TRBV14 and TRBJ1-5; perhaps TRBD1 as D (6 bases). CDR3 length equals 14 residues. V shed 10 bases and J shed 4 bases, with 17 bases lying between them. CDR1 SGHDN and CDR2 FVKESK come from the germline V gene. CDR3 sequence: CANEGGPGNQPQHF. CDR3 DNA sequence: TGTGCCAACGAGGGGGGGCCCGGTAATCAGCCCCAGCATTTT.

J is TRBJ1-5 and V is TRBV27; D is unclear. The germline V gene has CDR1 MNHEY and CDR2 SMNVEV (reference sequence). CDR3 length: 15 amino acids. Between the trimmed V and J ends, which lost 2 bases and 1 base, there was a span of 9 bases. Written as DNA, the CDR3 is TGTGCCAGCAGTTTAGAGGGTACGAGCAATCAGCCCCAGCATTTT. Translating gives CASSLEGTSNQPQHF.

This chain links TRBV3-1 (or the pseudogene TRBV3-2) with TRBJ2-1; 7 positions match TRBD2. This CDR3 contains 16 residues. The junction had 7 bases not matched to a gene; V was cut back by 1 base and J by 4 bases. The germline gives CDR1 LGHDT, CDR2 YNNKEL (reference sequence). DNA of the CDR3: TGTGCCAGCAGCCAAGGAGTAGGACTAGTTTACAATGAGCAGTTCTTC. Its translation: CASSQGVGLVYNEQFF.